This T cell receptor (beta chain) was captured in a study of patients and donors after allogeneic stem cell transplantation. TCRdb reprocessed the RT-PCR reads with MiXCR, giving one entry per CDR3 protein. The table lists more than 850,000 distinct CDR3 sequences, 18% of them singletons. V was shortened by 6 bases and J by 0 bases, with 11 bases between the two germline ends. Germline CDR1 is SQVTM and CDR2 is ANQGSEA. The CDR3 totals 13 residues. In its sample, this clonotype was seen a few times. The chain recombines TRBV29-1 with TRBJ1-2; D might be TRBD1 (6 bases). The specimen sequenced was blood, either unsorted or a sorted T cell fraction (not recorded which). The receptor comes from a human donor who was either an allogeneic HSCT recipient or a stem cell or donor lymphocyte infusion donor (not recorded which). It is not recorded whose cells these are; they may come from a transplant donor. The CDR3 here is CSVFRGANYGYTF. For the CDR3, the DNA is TGCAGCGTGTTCAGGGGAGCTAACTATGGCTACACCTTC.